The rows below give T cell receptor beta chains drawn from one sample of a study of blood T cell repertoires in COVID-19. Some clones are missing from TCRdb's copy, which holds only in-frame ones; the method was immunoSEQ multiplex PCR. Of 140,000 to 150,000 clones in the sample, roughly 88% were seen once. Sequenced material: PBMCs or T cells enriched from blood (not recorded which). The receptor source for this set is a woman in her 30s with acute COVID-19. Both conserved end residues are part of each CDR3. The D gene is left open where the match is weak. Where a row states a size, it is once, few, many or the class of an expanded clone; other rows omit it.

>TRBV5-4|.|.|TRBJ2-3
TGTGCCAGCAGCTTTGGCGGGACCACAGATACGCAGTATTTT
CASSFGGTTDTQYF
>TRBV10-3|.|TRBD2|TRBJ2-7
TGTGCCATCAGTGAGTCTGCGGGAGGGAGCTCCTACGAGCAGTACTTC
CAISESAGGSSYEQYF
>TRBV7-2|.|TRBD2|TRBJ2-5
TGTGCCAGCAGCTACGGACTAGCGGGCAGCTGGTACTTC
CASSYGLAGSWYF
>TRBV25-1|once|.|TRBJ1-2
TGTGCCAGCAGGTTAGCTAACTATGGCTACACCTTC
CASRLANYGYTF
>TRBV30|.|.|TRBJ1-5
TGTGCCTGGAGCACGGGGGGATTCCACGAGCCCCAGCATTTT
CAWSTGGFHEPQHF
>TRBV28|.|.|TRBJ2-7
TGTGCCAGCAGACCCGGGAACAATTACGAGCAGTACTTC
CASRPGNNYEQYF
>TRBV6-2/TRBV6-3|.|.|TRBJ1-2
TGTGCCAGCAGTTACTCGCCCACAGGCTACTATGGCTACACCTTC
CASSYSPTGYYGYTF
>TRBV7-9|.|TRBD1|TRBJ1-2
TGTGCCAGCAGCCCCATTGACAGGGAGGTCTACTATGGCTACACCTTC
CASSPIDREVYYGYTF
>TRBV21-1|few|.|TRBJ2-1
TGTGCCAGCATCAACCTAGCGGGAGTTCTCAATGAGCAGTTCTTC
CASINLAGVLNEQFF
>TRBV27|few|TRBD1|TRBJ1-1
TGTGCCAGCAGCGACAGGGGGCCCACTGAAGCTTTCTTT
CASSDRGPTEAFF
>TRBV27|once|.|TRBJ1-5
TGTGCCAGCAGTTTGTTCCCGGGGGTTAGCAATCAGCCCCAGCATTTT
CASSLFPGVSNQPQHF
>TRBV15|.|.|TRBJ2-7
TGTGCCACCAGCAGAGATCAAGTCCCCGGCGACAACGAGCAGTACTTC
CATSRDQVPGDNEQYF
>TRBV7-2|.|.|TRBJ1-2
TGTGCCAGCAGCCCTTGGACAGAGAGCTACACCTTC
CASSPWTESYTF
>TRBV27|.|.|TRBJ2-1
TGTGCCAGCAGTCCTCTCGGGGGAGCAAGCAATGAGCAGTTCTTC
CASSPLGGASNEQFF
>TRBV7-9|once|TRBD1|TRBJ1-6
TGTGCCAGCAGCGCTACGGGACAGGGCAATTCACCCCTCCACTTT
CASSATGQGNSPLHF
>TRBV28|.|.|TRBJ2-3
TGTGCCAGCAGTTTATGGACAGGCCCCCGCACAGATACGCAGTATTTT
CASSLWTGPRTDTQYF
>TRBV5-1|.|TRBD1|TRBJ2-7
TGCGCCAGCAGCTTGGGACAGGGCTTCAACGAGCAGTACTTC
CASSLGQGFNEQYF
>TRBV7-9|.|.|TRBJ1-2
TGTGCCAGCAGCGACGGGGGATGGGGCTACACCTTC
CASSDGGWGYTF
>TRBV28|.|TRBD1|TRBJ1-2
TGTGCCAGCTCTTACCAGGGGGCAAACTATGGCTACACCTTC
CASSYQGANYGYTF
>TRBV2|.|.|TRBJ1-5
TGTGCCAGCAGTGGGGGCGGAAACTACAATCAGCCCCAGCATTTT
CASSGGGNYNQPQHF
>TRBV21-1|.|.|TRBJ2-2
TGTGCCAGCAGCCGGGACGCCCCCGGACAGGGCACGAACACCGGGGAGCTGTTTTTT
CASSRDAPGQGTNTGELFF
>TRBV30|.|TRBD2|TRBJ2-5
TGTGCCTGGAGTCCCGGGACTAGCGTACAAGAGACCCAGTACTTC
CAWSPGTSVQETQYF
>TRBV30|.|.|TRBJ1-2
TGTGCCGGGAGCAGGGGAACTGGATTTGGCTACACCTTC
CAGSRGTGFGYTF
>TRBV18|.|.|TRBJ2-2
TGTGCCAGCTCACCCACTAGTGTTACCGGGGAGCTGTTTTTT
CASSPTSVTGELFF
>TRBV6-4|.|.|TRBJ1-5
TGTGCCAGCAGTCCCGGCGGGGGTCAGCCCCAGCATTTT
CASSPGGGQPQHF
>TRBV10-3|.|.|TRBJ2-1
TGTGCCATCAGTGAGTCCGGGGGTGGGCAGGAGGGCGATGAGCAGTTCTTC
CAISESGGGQEGDEQFF
>TRBV3-1/TRBV3-2|few|TRBD1|TRBJ1-6
TGTGCCAGCAGCCAAATCTTGAGGGCTGTAGGGGGCAAGTTTGGTTCACCCCTCCACTTT
CASSQILRAVGGKFGSPLHF
>TRBV5-5|once|.|TRBJ1-4
TGTGCCAGCAGCTTGGCAACGAGTGAAAAACTGTTTTTT
CASSLATSEKLFF
>TRBV3-1/TRBV3-2|.|.|TRBJ2-4
TGTGCCAGCAGCCTTGGGGTAGCGGCTGCCAAAAACATTCAGTACTTC
CASSLGVAAAKNIQYF
>TRBV19|.|.|TRBJ1-1
TGTGCCAGTAGTATAGATCAAATAGAGCACACTGAAGCTTTCTTT
CASSIDQIEHTEAFF
>TRBV28|.|TRBD1|TRBJ2-7
TGTGCCAGCAGTTACGGACCTGGGGACAGAGGTCGGGTCTTC
CASSYGPGDRGRVF
>TRBV9|.|TRBD2|TRBJ2-3
TGTGCCAGCAGCGTAGAGAGAACTAGCGTCGCGCAGTATTTT
CASSVERTSVAQYF
>TRBV5-4|.|.|TRBJ2-3
TGTGCCAGCAGCTTGCACCCGGGGTCACCGACAGATACGCAGTATTTT
CASSLHPGSPTDTQYF
>TRBV4-2|.|.|TRBJ1-2
TGTGCCAGCAGCCAAGGAGAGGACTATGGCTACACCTTC
CASSQGEDYGYTF
>TRBV19|.|TRBD2|TRBJ2-3
TGTGCCAGAAGGGAGGGCCAACCCCGCACAGATACGCAGTATTTT
CARREGQPRTDTQYF
>TRBV2|.|.|TRBJ1-1
TGTGCCAGCAGTGACACCCCGACAGTGAACACTGAAGCTTTCTTT
CASSDTPTVNTEAFF
>TRBV5-1|.|TRBD1|TRBJ1-2
TGCGCCAGCAGCGAACCCGACAGGGCCTATGGCTACACCTTC
CASSEPDRAYGYTF
>TRBV6-6|.|.|TRBJ2-3
TGTGCCAGCAGTTACCCGGACACGGGAGACACAGATACGCAGTATTTT
CASSYPDTGDTDTQYF
>TRBV19|.|.|TRBJ2-7
TGTGCCAGTAGTAACTCGGTCTGGGAGCAGTACTTC
CASSNSVWEQYF
>TRBV18|.|.|TRBJ2-2
TGTGCCAGCTCACCGCGACCCAGGCTATCGTTGGGGGAGCTGTTTTTT
CASSPRPRLSLGELFF
>TRBV11-2|.|TRBD1|TRBJ1-1
TGTGCCAGCAGCCACAGGGGCGCGGGCACTGAAGCTTTCTTT
CASSHRGAGTEAFF